The clone carrying this TCR beta chain has just a few counts. Its target is not known. The data belong to a study of human T cells and chemical hapten exposure. The study's findings and limits: High-frequency TCRs, those above 1 in 1000, stayed the same after DPC sensitization.

CDR1 and CDR2 (germline): SGHTA, FQGNSA. Trimming stripped 3 bases from V and 7 bases from J, with 13 bases between. The CDR3 extends over 15 amino acids. One entry per CDR3 protein results from TCRdb running MiXCR on the RACE reads. The data contain roughly 100,000 distinct CDR3 sequences, approximately 12% of them seen just once; the ten biggest clones take up 1.6%. Noted time point: pre-sensitization, week 0. Indicated treatment: therapeutic diphenylcyclopropenone sensitization with weekly scalp DPC. This chain uses TRBV7-2 with TRBJ2-6; D not resolved. The source was whole blood, collected in connection with sensitization to the hapten diphenylcyclopropenone (DPC). The sequence was collected from a woman aged 45-65 years with alopecia areata. Some clones in this sample may be carry-over from other donors' samples. The CDR3 protein is CASSLQSLGANVLTF. Written as DNA, the CDR3 is TGTGCCAGCAGCTTGCAATCTCTGGGAGCCAACGTCCTGACTTTC.